The rows below give T cell receptor beta chains drawn from one sample of a study of blood T cells in healthy people across ages. TCRdb reanalysed the 5' RACE reads using MiXCR and keeps one entry per CDR3 protein. This table has 650,000 to 1,000,000 distinct CDR3 sequences, about 42% appearing once. Source material: blood. These receptors were collected from a man aged 80 or over in good health. CDR3s include the opening cysteine and the closing phenylalanine or tryptophan. Part of the rows lack a size; the others show once, few, many or a class for expanded clones.

- | TRBJ2-5 | TRBV28 | CASSCTAGGQETQYF
few | TRBJ2-5 | TRBV20-1 | CSARRGGETQYF
- | TRBJ1-1 | TRBV20-1 | CSAVRGDTEAFF
- | TRBJ2-7 | TRBV7-2 | CASSLGSSSGRAYNEQYF
- | TRBJ2-2 | TRBV24-1 | CATSEGLAGTGELFF
- | TRBJ2-5 | TRBV9 | CASTPAEGFRETQYF
- | TRBJ1-1 | TRBV6-2/TRBV6-3 | CASNYFEWGRAEAFF
- | TRBJ2-3 | TRBV5-5 | CAGSLEGGDTQYF
few | TRBJ2-3 | TRBV5-1 | CASSWPLGGRFDTDTQYF
few | TRBJ1-5 | TRBV12-3/TRBV12-4 | CASSSGGLGQPQHF
- | TRBJ2-3 | TRBV20-1 | CSASVGQARYF
- | TRBJ2-6 | TRBV27 | CASSTVSGANVLTF
- | TRBJ2-1 | TRBV28 | CASRPMTGWNEQFF
- | TRBJ2-2 | TRBV20-1 | CSARDAREGNTGELFF
few | - | TRBV6-2/TRBV6-3 | CASSKGGLAGRQETQYF
few | TRBJ1-2 | TRBV7-8 | CASSLEYQTGGGYTF
few | TRBJ1-2 | TRBV25-1 | CASTGLLNYGYTF
- | TRBJ2-5 | TRBV7-2 | CASSYSPGGGYGEAQYF
few | TRBJ2-1 | TRBV2 | CASKDTISYNEQFF
few | TRBJ2-7 | TRBV7-2 | CASSLGLDRARDEQYF
- | TRBJ2-2 | TRBV4-3 | CASSQGIGSNTGELFF
few | TRBJ2-5 | TRBV25-1 | CASSELAGGETQYF
- | TRBJ1-6 | TRBV20-1 | CSAIGTGNNSPLHF
- | TRBJ2-4 | TRBV7-3 | CASSLTFDRENYNEQYF
- | TRBJ2-4 | TRBV7-2 | CASSLNLRTGGTNIQYF
- | TRBJ2-1 | TRBV2 | CAAKDSLGGGGQFF
few | TRBJ2-7 | TRBV20-1 | CSAGDREIYEQYF
few | TRBJ2-3 | TRBV20-1 | CSSGRRGGADTQYF
many | TRBJ2-1 | TRBV29-1 | CSVQTSGSDNGEQFF
many | TRBJ2-1 | TRBV24-1 | CATEIQGTYYNEQFF
- | TRBJ2-1 | TRBV10-3 | CAISEYAHNEQFF
- | TRBJ1-1 | TRBV5-1 | CASSKRTGMNTEAFF
few | TRBJ2-3 | TRBV5-1 | CASSSQGAENTDTQYF
- | TRBJ1-6 | TRBV5-6 | CASNLGLTGNSPLHF
- | TRBJ1-5 | TRBV15 | CATSREGSRQPQHF
- | TRBJ2-3 | TRBV4-3 | CASSQDQSPVAGNTDTQYF
- | TRBJ1-2 | TRBV9 | CASSVGQGYGCTF
- | TRBJ2-3 | TRBV5-1 | CTSSLELAGSDTQYF
few | TRBJ2-7 | TRBV12-3/TRBV12-4 | CASSLEVQAREQYF
few | TRBJ2-5 | TRBV12-3/TRBV12-4 | CASSLGGTEVSETQYF
- | TRBJ2-7 | TRBV4-2 | CASSQLKGSYEQYF
few | TRBJ2-5 | TRBV5-1 | CASSLDGGPRYF
- | TRBJ2-4 | TRBV28 | CASSGGGVDIQYF
- | TRBJ2-3 | TRBV12-3/TRBV12-4 | CASSFLGLEVTDTQYF
once | TRBJ2-1 | TRBV7-6 | CASTAGGSYNEQFF
- | TRBJ2-1 | TRBV20-1 | CSANPTSGGRVEQFF
few | TRBJ2-7 | TRBV29-1 | CSVEVTQGEQYF
many | TRBJ1-1 | TRBV11-3 | CASSRRENTEAFF
- | TRBJ2-1 | TRBV27 | CASSPLSSGPHNEQFF
- | TRBJ2-5 | TRBV29-1 | CSVEAAPQETQYF
- | TRBJ2-7 | TRBV20-1 | CSAGGLTYEQYF
- | TRBJ2-2 | TRBV12-3/TRBV12-4 | CASRGGENTGELFF
few | TRBJ2-7 | TRBV5-1 | CASSLKGGPYYEQYF
- | TRBJ2-7 | TRBV7-2 | CASSEAMTDPRSYEQYF
- | TRBJ2-1 | TRBV4-3 | CASNPTLVADYNEQFF
few | TRBJ1-2 | TRBV7-9 | CASSLVQLSSFYGYTF
many | TRBJ2-6 | TRBV7-8 | CASSLVSGSGANVLTF